This T cell receptor beta chain was sequenced for a study of T cells in tumors after PD-1 blockade. TCRdb keeps only in-frame clones here, not all; method: immunoSEQ multiplex PCR. In the table there are roughly 20,000 clones, roughly 80% of which are singletons. Trimming left V 5 bases short and J 8 bases short, with 18 bases between. Germline CDR1 and CDR2: MNHEY and SVGAGI. This CDR3 region has 14 residues. The source of this sequence is a human donor with advanced basal cell or squamous cell carcinoma (not recorded which). The V call is TRBV6-5, the J call TRBJ1-2; D remains ambiguous. This specimen consisted of PBMCs, obtained after anti-PD-1 therapy. Here the CDR3 reads CASSTFSSTRGYTF. The CDR3 region has the DNA TGTGCCAGCAGTACTTTCTCATCCACCCGCGGCTACACCTTC.